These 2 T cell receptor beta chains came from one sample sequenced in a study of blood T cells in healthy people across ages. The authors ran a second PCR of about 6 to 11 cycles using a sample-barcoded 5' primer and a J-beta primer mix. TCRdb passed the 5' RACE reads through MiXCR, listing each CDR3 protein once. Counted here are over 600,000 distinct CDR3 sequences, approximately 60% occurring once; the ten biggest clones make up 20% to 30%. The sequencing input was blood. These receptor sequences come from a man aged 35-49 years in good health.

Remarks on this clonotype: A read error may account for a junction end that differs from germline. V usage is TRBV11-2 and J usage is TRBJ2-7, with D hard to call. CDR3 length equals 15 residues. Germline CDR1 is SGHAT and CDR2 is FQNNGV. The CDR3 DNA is TGTGCCAGCACCTTAAGTGGCGTTTCTCCCTACGAGCAGTACTTC. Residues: CASTLSGVSPYEQYF.

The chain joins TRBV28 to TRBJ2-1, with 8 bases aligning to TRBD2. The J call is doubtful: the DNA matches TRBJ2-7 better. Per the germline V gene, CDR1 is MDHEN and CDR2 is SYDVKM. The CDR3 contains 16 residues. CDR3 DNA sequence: TGTGCCAGCAGGGACGGGAGGGACACTAGCTACAATGAGCAGTACTTC. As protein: CASRDGRDTSYNEQYF.